This T cell receptor (beta chain) was observed in a study of response to subunit inactivated influenza vaccine. The V gene lost 0 bases and the J gene lost 3 bases, with 9 bases spanning the gap. The CDR3 totals 14 residues. Germline V CDR1 and CDR2: MNHEY, SMNVEV (reference sequence). One entry per CDR3 protein, called by TCRdb with MiXCR from the RT-PCR reads. The table includes a few hundred thousand distinct CDR3 sequences, 10% to 12% detected once. This same sample was also taken into another study, of T cells expressing NK-cell markers. That study reports: UMIs accompanied the 5'RACE template switching by which TCR beta cDNA was made. Unclear, still, was the HCMV specificity of the expanded NKG2C+ T cell clones.

The sequence was collected from a man aged 45 to 65 who received an inactivated influenza vaccine. This chain connects TRBV27 to TRBJ2-7; D possibly corresponds to TRBD1 (6 bases). This specimen consisted of PBMCs from blood, obtained on the day of vaccination. CDR3 nucleotide sequence: TGTGCCAGCAGTTTATCGGAAGGGGGCTACGAGCAGTACTTC. Its protein is CASSLSEGGYEQYF.